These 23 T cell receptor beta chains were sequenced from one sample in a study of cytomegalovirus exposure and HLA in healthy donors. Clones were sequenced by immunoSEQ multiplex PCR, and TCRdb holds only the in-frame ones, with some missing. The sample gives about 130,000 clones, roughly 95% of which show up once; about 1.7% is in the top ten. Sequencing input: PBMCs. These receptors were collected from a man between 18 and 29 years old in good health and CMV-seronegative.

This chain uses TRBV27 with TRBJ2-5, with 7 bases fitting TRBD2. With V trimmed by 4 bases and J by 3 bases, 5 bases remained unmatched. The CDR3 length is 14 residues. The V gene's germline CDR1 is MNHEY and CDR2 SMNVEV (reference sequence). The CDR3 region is CASSSLAVKETQYF. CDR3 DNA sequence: TGTGCCAGCAGTTCCCTAGCGGTAAAAGAGACCCAGTACTTC.

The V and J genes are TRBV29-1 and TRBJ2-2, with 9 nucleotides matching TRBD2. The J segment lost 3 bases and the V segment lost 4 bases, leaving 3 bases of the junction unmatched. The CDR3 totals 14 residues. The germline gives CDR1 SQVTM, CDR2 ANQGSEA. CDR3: CSVALAGDTGELFF. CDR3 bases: TGCAGCGTTGCTTTAGCGGGAGACACCGGGGAGCTGTTTTTT.

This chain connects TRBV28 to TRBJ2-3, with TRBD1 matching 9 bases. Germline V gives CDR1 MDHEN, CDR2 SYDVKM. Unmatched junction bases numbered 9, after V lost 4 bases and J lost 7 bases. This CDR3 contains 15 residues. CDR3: CASSSSGTGLNTQYF. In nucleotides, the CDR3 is TGTGCCAGCAGTTCTTCCGGGACAGGGTTGAATACGCAGTATTTT.

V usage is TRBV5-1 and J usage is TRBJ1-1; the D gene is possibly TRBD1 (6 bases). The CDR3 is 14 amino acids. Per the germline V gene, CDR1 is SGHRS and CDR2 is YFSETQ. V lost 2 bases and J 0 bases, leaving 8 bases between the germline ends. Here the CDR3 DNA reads TGCGCCAGCAGCTTCAGGGGAATGAACACTGAAGCTTTCTTT. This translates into CASSFRGMNTEAFF.

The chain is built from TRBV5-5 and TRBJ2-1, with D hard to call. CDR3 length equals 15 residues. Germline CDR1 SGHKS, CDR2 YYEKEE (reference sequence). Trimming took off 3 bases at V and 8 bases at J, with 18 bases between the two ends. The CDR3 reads CASSSAGAPQDEQFF. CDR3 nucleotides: TGTGCCAGCAGCTCGGCCGGCGCCCCCCAGGATGAGCAGTTCTTC.

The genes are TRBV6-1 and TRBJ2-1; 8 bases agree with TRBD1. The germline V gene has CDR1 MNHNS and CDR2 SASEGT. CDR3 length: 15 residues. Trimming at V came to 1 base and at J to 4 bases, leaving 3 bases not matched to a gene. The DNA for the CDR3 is TGTGCCAGCAGTGAAGGACAGGGGTTATACAATGAGCAGTTCTTC. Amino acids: CASSEGQGLYNEQFF.

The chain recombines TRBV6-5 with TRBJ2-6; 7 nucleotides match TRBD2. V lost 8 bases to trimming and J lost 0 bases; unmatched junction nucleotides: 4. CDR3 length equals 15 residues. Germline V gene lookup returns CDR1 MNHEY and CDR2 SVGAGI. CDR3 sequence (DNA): TGTGCCAGCGCCCGGGGGGACTCTGGGGCCAACGTCCTGACTTTC. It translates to CASARGDSGANVLTF.

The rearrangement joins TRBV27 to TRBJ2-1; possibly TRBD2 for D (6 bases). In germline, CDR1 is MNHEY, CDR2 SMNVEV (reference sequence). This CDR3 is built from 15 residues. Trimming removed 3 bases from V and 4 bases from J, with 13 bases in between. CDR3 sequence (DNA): TGTGCCAGCAGTTTTTCGGCTAGCGTATACAATGAGCAGTTCTTC. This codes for CASSFSASVYNEQFF.

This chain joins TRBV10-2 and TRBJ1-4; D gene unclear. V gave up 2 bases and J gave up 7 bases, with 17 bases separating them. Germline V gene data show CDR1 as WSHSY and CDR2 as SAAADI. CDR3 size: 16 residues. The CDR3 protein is CASSENSAVGSEKLFF. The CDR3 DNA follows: TGCGCCAGCAGTGAGAATTCGGCCGTCGGGAGTGAAAAACTGTTTTTT.

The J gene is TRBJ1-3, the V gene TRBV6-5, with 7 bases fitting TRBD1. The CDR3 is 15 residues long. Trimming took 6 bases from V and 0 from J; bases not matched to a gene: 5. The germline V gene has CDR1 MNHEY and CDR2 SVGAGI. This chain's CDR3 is CASRPWDSSGNTIYF. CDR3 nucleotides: TGTGCCAGCAGACCGTGGGACAGCTCTGGAAACACCATATATTTT.

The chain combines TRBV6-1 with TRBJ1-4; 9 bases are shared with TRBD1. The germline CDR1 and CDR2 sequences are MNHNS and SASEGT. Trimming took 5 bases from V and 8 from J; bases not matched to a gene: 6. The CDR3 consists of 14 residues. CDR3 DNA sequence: TGTGCCAGCAGTTGGACAGGGGAGTGGGAAAAACTGTTTTTT. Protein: CASSWTGEWEKLFF.

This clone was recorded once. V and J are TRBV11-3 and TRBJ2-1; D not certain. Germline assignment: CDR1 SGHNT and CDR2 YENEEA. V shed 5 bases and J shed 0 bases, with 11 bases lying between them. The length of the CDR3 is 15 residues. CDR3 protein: CASSSQETSYNEQFF. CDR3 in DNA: TGTGCCAGCAGCAGTCAGGAAACCTCCTACAATGAGCAGTTCTTC.

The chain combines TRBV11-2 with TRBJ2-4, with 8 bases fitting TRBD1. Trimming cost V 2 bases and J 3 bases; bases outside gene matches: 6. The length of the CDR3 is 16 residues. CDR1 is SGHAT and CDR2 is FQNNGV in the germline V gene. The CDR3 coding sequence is TGTGCCAGCAGCTTACTCAGGGGGCGAATCAAAAACATTCAGTACTTC. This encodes CASSLLRGRIKNIQYF.

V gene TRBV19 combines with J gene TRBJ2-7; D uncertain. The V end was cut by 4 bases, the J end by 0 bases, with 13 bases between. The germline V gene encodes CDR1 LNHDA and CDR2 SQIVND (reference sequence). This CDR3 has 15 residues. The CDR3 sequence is CASSTLTGTSYEQYF. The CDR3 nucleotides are TGTGCCAGTAGTACGCTGACGGGTACCTCCTACGAGCAGTACTTC.

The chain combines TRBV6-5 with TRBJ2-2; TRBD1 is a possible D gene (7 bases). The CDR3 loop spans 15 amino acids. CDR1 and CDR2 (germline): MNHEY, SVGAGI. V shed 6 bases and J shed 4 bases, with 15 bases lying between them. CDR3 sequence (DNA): TGTGCCAGCAGCTTCCAGGGGGGAGGCACCGGGGAGCTGTTTTTT. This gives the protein CASSFQGGGTGELFF.

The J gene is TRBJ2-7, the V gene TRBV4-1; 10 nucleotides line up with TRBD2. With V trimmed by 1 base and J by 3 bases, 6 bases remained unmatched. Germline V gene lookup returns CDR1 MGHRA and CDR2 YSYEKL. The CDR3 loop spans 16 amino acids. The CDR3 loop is CASSQGSLAGGYEQYF. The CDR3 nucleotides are TGCGCCAGCAGCCAAGGATCCTTAGCGGGAGGCTACGAGCAGTACTTC.

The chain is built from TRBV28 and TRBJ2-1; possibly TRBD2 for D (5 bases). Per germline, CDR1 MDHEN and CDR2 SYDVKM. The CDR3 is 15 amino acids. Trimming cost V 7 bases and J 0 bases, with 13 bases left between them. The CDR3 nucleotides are TGTGCCAGCAACCTAATGGGGAGCTCCTACAATGAGCAGTTCTTC. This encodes CASNLMGSSYNEQFF.

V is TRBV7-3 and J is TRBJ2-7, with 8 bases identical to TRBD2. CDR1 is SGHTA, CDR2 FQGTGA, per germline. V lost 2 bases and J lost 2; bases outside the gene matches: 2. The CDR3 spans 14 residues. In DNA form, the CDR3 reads TGTGCCAGCAGCTTAGGAGCGGGAGCCTACGAGCAGTACTTC. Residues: CASSLGAGAYEQYF.

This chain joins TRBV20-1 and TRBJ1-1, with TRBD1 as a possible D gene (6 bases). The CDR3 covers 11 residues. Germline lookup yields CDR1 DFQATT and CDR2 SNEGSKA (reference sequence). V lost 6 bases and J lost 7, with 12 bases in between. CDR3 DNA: TGCAGTGCCGCAGGGGCCTTTGAAGCTTTCTTT. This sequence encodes CSAAGAFEAFF.

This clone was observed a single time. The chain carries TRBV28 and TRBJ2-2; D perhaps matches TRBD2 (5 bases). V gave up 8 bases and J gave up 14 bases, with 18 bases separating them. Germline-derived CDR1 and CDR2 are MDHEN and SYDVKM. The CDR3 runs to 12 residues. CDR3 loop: CASGLPSAGLFF. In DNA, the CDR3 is TGTGCCAGCGGCTTGCCCTCGGCGGGCCTGTTTTTT.

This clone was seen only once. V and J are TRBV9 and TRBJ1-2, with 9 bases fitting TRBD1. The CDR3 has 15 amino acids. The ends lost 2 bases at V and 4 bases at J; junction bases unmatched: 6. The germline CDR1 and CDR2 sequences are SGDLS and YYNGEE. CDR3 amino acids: CASSVWTGDSYGYTF. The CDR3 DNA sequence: TGTGCCAGCAGCGTTTGGACAGGGGATTCCTATGGCTACACCTTC.

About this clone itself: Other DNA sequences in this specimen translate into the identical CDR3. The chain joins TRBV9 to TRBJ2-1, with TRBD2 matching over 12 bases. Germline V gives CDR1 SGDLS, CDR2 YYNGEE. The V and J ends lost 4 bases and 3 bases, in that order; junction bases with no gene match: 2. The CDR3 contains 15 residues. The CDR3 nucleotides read TGTGCCAGCAGCCAGGGACTAGCGGGCTACAATGAGCAGTTCTTC. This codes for CASSQGLAGYNEQFF.

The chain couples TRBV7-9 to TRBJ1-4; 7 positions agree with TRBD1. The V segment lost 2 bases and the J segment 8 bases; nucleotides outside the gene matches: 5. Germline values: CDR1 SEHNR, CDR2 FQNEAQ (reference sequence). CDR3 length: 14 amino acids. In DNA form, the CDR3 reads TGTGCCAGCAGCTTAAGACAGGGTGGCGAAAAACTGTTTTTT. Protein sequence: CASSLRQGGEKLFF. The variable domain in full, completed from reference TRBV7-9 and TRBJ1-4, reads DTGVSQNPRHKITKRGQNVTFRCDPISEHNRLYWYRQTLGQGPEFLTYFQNEAQLEKSRLLSDRFSAERPKGSFSTLEIQRTEQGDSAMYLCASSLRQGGEKLFFGSGTQLSVL.